Each of the 10 T cell receptor beta chains below was sequenced from the same sample in a study of Tregs in tolerant kidney transplant recipients. Clones were read by immunoSEQ multiplex PCR, and TCRdb kept only the in-frame ones, dropping some. This sample carries approximately 60,000 clones, about 98% of them seen once, and the ten largest clones take 0.34%. The source was Tregs from blood, collected before the transplant. These receptors came from a human donor who received a combined kidney and bone marrow transplant.

This sequence joins TRBV18 and TRBJ2-3; no clear D gene. Trimming cost V 6 bases and J 2 bases, with 15 bases left between them. CDR1 KGHSH and CDR2 LQKENI come from the germline V gene. The CDR3 is made up of 15 amino acids. This CDR3 is CASSMTGSNTDTQYF. DNA for the CDR3: TGTGCCAGCTCCATGACCGGGTCTAACACAGATACGCAGTATTTT.

The rearrangement joins TRBV19 to TRBJ2-7, with no clear D. Germline loops: CDR1 LNHDA, CDR2 SQIVND (reference sequence). V lost 4 bases and J lost 0, with 7 bases in between. This CDR3 is 13 amino acids long. In DNA, the CDR3 is TGTGCCAGTAGTAGAGCTTACTCCTACGAGCAGTACTTC. Translating gives CASSRAYSYEQYF.

The chain recombines TRBV7-6 with TRBJ2-5; weak D call: TRBD1 (5 bases). The CDR3 sequence is 13 residues long. Germline CDR1 reads SGHVS; CDR2 reads FNYEAQ. The V end was cut by 5 bases, the J end by 1 base, with 8 bases between. In DNA form, the CDR3 reads TGTGCCAGCAGCGTCGACAGCCAAGAGACCCAGTACTTC. Translation gives CASSVDSQETQYF.

This clone was recorded only once. V is TRBV5-4 and J is TRBJ1-2; tentative D call: TRBD1 (5 bases). Deletions cut 1 base from V and 5 bases from J, with 12 bases between. Germline CDR1 and CDR2: SGHNT and YYREEE (reference sequence). There are 14 residues in the CDR3. CDR3 DNA: TGTGCCAGCAGCTTGCGGGGGGGACGGTATGGCTACACCTTC. Translated: CASSLRGGRYGYTF.

This CDR3 is CASSSQGVYEQYF. DNA of the CDR3: TGTGCCAGCAGCTCCCAGGGGGTCTACGAGCAGTACTTC. J is TRBJ2-7 and V is TRBV7-2; 7 bases line up with TRBD1. V trimming: 4 bases; J trimming: 3 bases; junction bases outside the gene matches: 3. There are 13 residues in the CDR3. Germline V gene data show CDR1 as SGHTA and CDR2 as FQGNSA.

This sequence joins TRBV29-1 and TRBJ1-1; D might be TRBD1 (5 bases). There are 13 residues in the CDR3. Per germline, CDR1 SQVTM and CDR2 ANQGSEA. The V gene lost 3 bases and the J gene lost 4 bases, with 12 bases spanning the gap. CDR3 loop: CSVESGIATEAFF. The CDR3 DNA follows: TGCAGCGTTGAGTCAGGGATTGCCACTGAAGCTTTCTTT.

The V gene is TRBV4-1, the J gene TRBJ2-1; TRBD1 might be the D (5 bases). Per the germline V gene, CDR1 is MGHRA and CDR2 is YSYEKL. V lost 1 base to trimming and J lost 3 bases, with 16 bases between them. The CDR3 is 17 amino acids. CDR3 region: CASSQGQSGSLYNEQFF. In DNA, the CDR3 is TGCGCCAGCAGCCAAGGACAGTCAGGGTCCCTCTACAATGAGCAGTTCTTC.

This chain uses TRBV4-3 with TRBJ1-2; 7 bases line up with TRBD1. V gave up 3 bases and J gave up 6 bases; unmatched junction bases: 7. CDR3 size: 14 residues. Germline values: CDR1 LGHNA, CDR2 YSLEER. The CDR3 region has the DNA TGCGCCAGCAGCCATTTACTGACAGGGAATGGCTACACCTTC. This codes for CASSHLLTGNGYTF.

CDR3 protein: CASSPSSYEQYF. DNA for the CDR3: TGTGCCAGCAGCCCGAGCTCCTACGAGCAGTACTTC. The rearrangement joins TRBV2 to TRBJ2-7; no reliable D call. V gave up 6 bases and J gave up 0 bases, with 6 bases separating them. Germline assignment: CDR1 SNHLY and CDR2 FYNNEI. The CDR3 has 12 amino acids.

The chain links TRBV18 to TRBJ2-3; 7 nucleotides agree with TRBD1. Germline CDR1 and CDR2: KGHSH and LQKENI. J was trimmed by 5 bases and V by 2 bases; bases with no gene match: 7. The CDR3 loop spans 15 amino acids. CDR3 bases: TGTGCCAGCTCACCAAGACAGGGAAGGGGAGATACGCAGTATTTT. Translating gives CASSPRQGRGDTQYF.